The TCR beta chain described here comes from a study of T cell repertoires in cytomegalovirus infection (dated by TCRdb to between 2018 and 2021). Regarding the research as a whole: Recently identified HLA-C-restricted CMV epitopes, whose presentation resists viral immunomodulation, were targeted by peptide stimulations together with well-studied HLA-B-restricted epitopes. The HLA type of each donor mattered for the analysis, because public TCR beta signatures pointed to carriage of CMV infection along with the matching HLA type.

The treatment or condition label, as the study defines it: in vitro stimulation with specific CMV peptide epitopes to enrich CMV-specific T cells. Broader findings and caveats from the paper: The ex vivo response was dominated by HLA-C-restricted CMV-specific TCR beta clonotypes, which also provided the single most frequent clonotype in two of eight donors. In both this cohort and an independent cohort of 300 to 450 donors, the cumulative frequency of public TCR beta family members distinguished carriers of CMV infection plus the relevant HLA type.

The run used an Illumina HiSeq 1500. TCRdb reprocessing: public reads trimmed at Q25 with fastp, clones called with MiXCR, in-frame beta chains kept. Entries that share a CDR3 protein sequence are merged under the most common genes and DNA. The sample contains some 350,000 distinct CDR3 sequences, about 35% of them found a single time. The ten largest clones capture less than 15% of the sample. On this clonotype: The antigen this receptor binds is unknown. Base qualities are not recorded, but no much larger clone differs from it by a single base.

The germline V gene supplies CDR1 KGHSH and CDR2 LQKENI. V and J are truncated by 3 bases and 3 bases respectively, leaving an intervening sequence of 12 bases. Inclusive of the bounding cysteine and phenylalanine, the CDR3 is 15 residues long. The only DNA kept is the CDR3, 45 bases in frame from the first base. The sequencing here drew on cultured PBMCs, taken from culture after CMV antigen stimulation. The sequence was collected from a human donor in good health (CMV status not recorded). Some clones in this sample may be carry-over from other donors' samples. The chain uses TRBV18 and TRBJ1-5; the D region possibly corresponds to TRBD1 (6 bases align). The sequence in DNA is TGTGCCAGCTCACCGACAGGTACCATCAATCAGCCCCAGCATTTT. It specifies CASSPTGTINQPQHF.